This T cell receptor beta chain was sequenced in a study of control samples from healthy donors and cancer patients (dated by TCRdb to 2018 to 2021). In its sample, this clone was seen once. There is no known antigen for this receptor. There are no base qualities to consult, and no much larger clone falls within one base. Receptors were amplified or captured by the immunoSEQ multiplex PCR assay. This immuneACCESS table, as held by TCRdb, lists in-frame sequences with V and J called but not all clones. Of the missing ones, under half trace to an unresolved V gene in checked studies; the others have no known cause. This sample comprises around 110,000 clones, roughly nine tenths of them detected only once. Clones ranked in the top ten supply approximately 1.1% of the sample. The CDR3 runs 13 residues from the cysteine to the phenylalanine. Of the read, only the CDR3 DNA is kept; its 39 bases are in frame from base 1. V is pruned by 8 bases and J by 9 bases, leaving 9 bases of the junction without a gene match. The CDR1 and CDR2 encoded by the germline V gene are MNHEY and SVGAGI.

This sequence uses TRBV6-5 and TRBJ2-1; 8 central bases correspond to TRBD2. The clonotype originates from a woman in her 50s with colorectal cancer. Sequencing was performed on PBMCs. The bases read TGTGCCAGCGGGACCGAGCGGGAGAGTGAGCAGTTCTTC. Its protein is CASGTERESEQFF.